This T cell receptor (beta chain) was documented in a study of regulatory T cells in long-lasting Graves disease. Arm-PCR of CDR3 regions and iRepertoire HTBI primers were the basis on which TCR beta libraries were built. TCRdb redid the calling of the multiplex PCR reads with MiXCR, one entry per CDR3 protein. The table lists hundreds of thousands of distinct CDR3 sequences, approximately 15% of them singletons. Time point given: newly diagnosed GD, antithyroid drugs for less than 3 months. PBMC-derived RNA was used for the TCR library. The CDR3 is 14 amino acids. The V gene's germline CDR1 is KGHSH and CDR2 LQKENI. This clonotype was observed many times. These same records also appear under a second study, on T cells in Graves' hyperthyroidism and ophthalmopathy. Per that study: Each diagnosis drew on symptoms, thyroxine, TRAb, thyroid ultrasound and orbital computed tomography findings. RT-PCR in the first round (using the HTBI primer set) targeted the TCR CDR3.

Sequenced material: peripheral blood mononuclear cells (PBMCs), taken at new diagnosis, from a patient treated with antithyroid drugs. The sequence was obtained from a man aged 25 to 40 with Graves disease. The chain carries TRBV18 and TRBJ2-1; D call uncertain. The J call is uncertain, as TRBJ2-5 better fits the DNA end. CDR3 amino acids: CASSPPGLQETQYF. The CDR3 bases are TGTGCCAGCTCACCACCGGGTCTCCAAGAGACCCAGTACTTC.